These 21 T cell receptor beta chains were all obtained from the same sample, sequenced in a study of naive and memory T cell subsets. The beta constant-region primer was an equimolar mix of two oligonucleotides covering TRBC1 and TRBC2. TCRdb used MiXCR to reprocess the UMI-ligation and nested PCR reads, holding one entry per CDR3 protein. The sample lists thousands of distinct CDR3 sequences, over 6% seen once, with about 42% in the top ten. The sample was effector memory CD8+ T cells from blood. Subset defined: effector memory, CD45RA- CD27-. The receptor source for this set is a human donor in good health.

This clonotype has a count of ten or more. The chain is built from TRBV7-9 and TRBJ1-1; the D gene is possibly TRBD1 (5 bases). Trimming stripped 5 bases from V and 0 bases from J, with 19 bases between. CDR1 and CDR2 from the germline V gene are SEHNR and FQNEAQ (reference sequence). The CDR3 has 17 amino acids. CDR3 in DNA: TGTGCCAGCAGCCCCCCCCTGGGGCGGCAGATGAACACTGAAGCTTTCTTT. Its translation: CASSPPLGRQMNTEAFF.

This clonotype is termed medium-sized. V gene TRBV20-1 combines with J gene TRBJ2-7; D remains unclear. Germline-derived CDR1 and CDR2 are DFQATT and SNEGSKA (reference sequence). Trimming pared 0 bases from V and 3 bases from J, leaving 12 bases between. The CDR3 contains 14 residues. The CDR3 loop is CSARDLRVDYEQYF. The CDR3, as DNA: TGCAGTGCTAGAGATCTACGGGTGGACTACGAGCAGTACTTC.

The chain uses TRBV9 and TRBJ2-3, with D perhaps assigned TRBD1 or TRBD2 (5 bases each). The germline V gene encodes CDR1 SGDLS and CDR2 YYNGEE. The CDR3 is 15 amino acids. Trimming removed 0 bases at V and 2 bases at J, with 10 bases between. The CDR3 spells CASSVGWDLTDTQYF. CDR3 DNA: TGTGCCAGCAGCGTAGGGTGGGACCTCACAGATACGCAGTATTTT.

This clonotype was recorded many times. This chain links TRBV9 with TRBJ2-1; 8 bases match TRBD2. The CDR3 sequence is 15 residues long. V shed 3 bases, J shed 7 bases, and the junction held 9 bases outside the gene matches. Germline CDR1 and CDR2: SGDLS and YYNGEE. CDR3 bases: TGTGCCAGCAGCGGTACTAGCGGCAACAGAAATGAGCAGTTCTTC. Its protein product is CASSGTSGNRNEQFF.

This clonotype was found many times. The chain links TRBV12-3 or TRBV12-4 to TRBJ2-3, with 8 bases fitting TRBD2. The CDR3 is made up of 14 amino acids. Trimming cost V 6 bases and J 0 bases; bases outside gene matches: 2. As DNA, the CDR3 is TGTGCCAGCAGCCGACTAGCGAGCACAGATACGCAGTATTTT. It specifies CASSRLASTDTQYF.

This clonotype was seen repeatedly, ten times or more. This chain connects TRBV20-1 to TRBJ2-3; D uncertain. Trimming cost V 2 bases and J 4 bases, with 13 bases left between them. The length of the CDR3 is 14 residues. CDR1 is DFQATT and CDR2 is SNEGSKA in the germline V gene (reference sequence). CDR3 bases: TGCAGTGCTAGAACCGGGCAGGAGTCAGATACGCAGTATTTT. This gives the protein CSARTGQESDTQYF.

The V gene is TRBV7-8, the J gene TRBJ1-2; no clear D. The length of the CDR3 is 15 residues. Germline CDR1 and CDR2: SGHVS and FQNEAQ. The ends were cut back, 1 base at V and 4 bases at J, with 13 bases in the middle. The CDR3 nucleotides read TGTGCCAGCAGCTTAGGGGCCTCAGAAAGCTATGGCTACACCTTC. Amino acid sequence: CASSLGASESYGYTF.

The rearrangement uses TRBV29-1 and TRBJ2-1; D possibly matches TRBD1 or TRBD2 (6 bases each). Germline CDR1 and CDR2: SQVTM and ANQGSEA. The germline V and J ends were trimmed by 6 bases and 0 bases, with 15 bases remaining between them. The CDR3 covers 15 residues. CDR3 region: CSVPIPGASYNEQFF. CDR3 coding DNA: TGCAGCGTACCTATTCCGGGGGCCTCCTACAATGAGCAGTTCTTC.

This clonotype is termed medium-sized. This sequence joins TRBV19 and TRBJ1-5, with D unclear. The CDR3 covers 16 residues. The germline V and J ends were trimmed by 3 bases and 0 bases, with 12 bases remaining between them. Germline CDR1 is LNHDA and CDR2 is SQIVND (reference sequence). The CDR3 protein is CASSMTTDYSNQPQHF. DNA for the CDR3: TGTGCCAGTAGTATGACGACGGACTATAGCAATCAGCCCCAGCATTTT.

The V and J genes are TRBV20-1 and TRBJ2-3, with 10 bases that match TRBD2. V lost 6 bases, J lost 3 bases, and 12 bases stayed unmatched. Germline values: CDR1 DFQATT, CDR2 SNEGSKA (reference sequence). The CDR3 has 16 amino acids. The CDR3 DNA is TGCAGTGCCAAAACCGAACTAGCGGGGCCGACAGATACGCAGTATTTT. Translation: CSAKTELAGPTDTQYF.

CDR3 sequence (DNA): TGTGCCAGCAGCCTTGGACCCGAAGGCTACACCTTC. Translation gives CASSLGPEGYTF. The rearrangement uses TRBV3-1 and TRBJ1-2; D ambiguous. V was pared by 4 bases and J by 8 bases, with 11 bases between. In germline, CDR1 is LGHDT, CDR2 YNNKEL (reference sequence). The CDR3 spans 12 residues.

This clonotype was counted ten times or more. The V call is TRBV19, the J call TRBJ2-7, with 10 positions matching TRBD1. The CDR3 extends over 19 amino acids. The V segment lost 10 bases and the J segment 2 bases; nucleotides outside the gene matches: 23. Germline V gene sequence: CDR1 LNHDA, CDR2 SQIVND (reference sequence). The CDR3 nucleotides read TGTGCCACCAGAAACAACTCCCCCTCGCCTGACAGGGGGCCCTACGAGCAGTACTTC. It specifies CATRNNSPSPDRGPYEQYF.

This clonotype was seen at least ten times. The chain combines TRBV5-5 with TRBJ1-2, with TRBD1 matching 8 bases. The CDR3 sequence is 15 residues long. V trimming: 0 bases; J trimming: 3 bases; junction bases outside the gene matches: 4. Germline loops: CDR1 SGHKS, CDR2 YYEKEE (reference sequence). The CDR3 DNA follows: TGTGCCAGCAGCTTGGACAGGGGGGCCTACTATGGCTACACCTTC. Protein sequence: CASSLDRGAYYGYTF.

There are many counts of this clonotype. The J gene is TRBJ2-3, the V gene TRBV18; TRBD2 is a possible D gene (6 bases). Germline V CDR1 and CDR2: KGHSH, LQKENI. V lost 2 bases and J lost 1, with 10 bases in between. This CDR3 region has 15 residues. CDR3 sequence reads: CASSPSGVRTDTQYF. CDR3 DNA sequence: TGTGCCAGCTCACCATCGGGGGTACGCACAGATACGCAGTATTTT.

This clonotype was counted between two and nine times. The chain has TRBV20-1 and TRBJ2-7; D call uncertain. Germline assignment: CDR1 DFQATT and CDR2 SNEGSKA (reference sequence). CDR3 size: 12 residues. V was cut by 4 bases and J by 6 bases, with 13 bases left in between. The CDR3 nucleotides are TGCAGTGCTACCCAGGTGGAGTTCGAGCAGTACTTC. Translation: CSATQVEFEQYF.

By share, this clonotype counts as medium-sized (0.01 to 0.1%). The chain recombines TRBV20-1 with TRBJ2-3, with TRBD2 matching 10 bases. Germline CDR1 DFQATT, CDR2 SNEGSKA (reference sequence). This CDR3 spans 14 amino acids. The junction had 6 bases not matched to a gene; V was cut back by 5 bases and J by 4 bases. The CDR3 here is CSAHSGGAADTQYF. Here the CDR3 DNA reads TGCAGTGCTCACAGCGGGGGGGCAGCAGATACGCAGTATTTT.

This chain links TRBV20-1 with TRBJ2-7; a possible D gene is TRBD1 (6 bases). The V gene's germline CDR1 is DFQATT and CDR2 SNEGSKA (reference sequence). The CDR3 spans 16 residues. Trimming stripped 4 bases from V and 0 bases from J, with 19 bases between. CDR3 DNA: TGCAGTGCTAAGGGCCCGGGGACACGTAGCTCCTACGAGCAGTACTTC. Amino acid sequence: CSAKGPGTRSSYEQYF.

This clonotype was picked up many times. The chain's CDR3 is CASSSIKNTEAFF. The CDR3 DNA reads TGTGCCAGCAGCTCTATCAAGAACACTGAAGCTTTCTTT. The genes are TRBV5-4 and TRBJ1-1; D remains ambiguous. The ends were cut back, 3 bases at V and 1 base at J, with 7 bases in the middle. The CDR3 extends over 13 amino acids. Germline CDR1 reads SGHNT; CDR2 reads YYREEE (reference sequence).

This clonotype counts as medium-sized. This chain connects TRBV29-1 to TRBJ2-3, with D possibly matching TRBD1 (5 bases). Trimming removed 2 bases at V and 4 bases at J, with 7 bases between. This CDR3 comprises 12 residues. The germline CDR1 and CDR2 sequences are SQVTM and ANQGSEA. CDR3 bases: TGCAGCGTTGAATCCAGGGCAGATACGCAGTATTTT. Its protein is CSVESRADTQYF.

The sample holds many counts of this clonotype. The chain uses TRBV6-2 or TRBV6-3 and TRBJ2-1, with 7 bases fitting TRBD2. V lost 6 bases to trimming and J lost 5 bases; unmatched junction nucleotides: 10. This CDR3 has 15 residues. Germline CDR1 and CDR2: MNHEY and SVGEGT. CDR3 sequence reads: CASSPTGTNHNEQFF. The CDR3 DNA reads TGTGCCAGCAGCCCGACTGGGACTAACCACAATGAGCAGTTCTTC.

This clonotype was recorded at least ten times. This chain links TRBV7-8 with TRBJ1-1; D unresolved. Trimming shortened V by 4 bases and J by 6 bases, and 15 bases separated the two germline ends. Germline loops: CDR1 SGHVS, CDR2 FQNEAQ. This CDR3 region has 14 residues. CDR3 in DNA: TGTGCCAGCAGCTCCACGGCATCTGAGGCTGAAGCTTTCTTT. It encodes CASSSTASEAEAFF.